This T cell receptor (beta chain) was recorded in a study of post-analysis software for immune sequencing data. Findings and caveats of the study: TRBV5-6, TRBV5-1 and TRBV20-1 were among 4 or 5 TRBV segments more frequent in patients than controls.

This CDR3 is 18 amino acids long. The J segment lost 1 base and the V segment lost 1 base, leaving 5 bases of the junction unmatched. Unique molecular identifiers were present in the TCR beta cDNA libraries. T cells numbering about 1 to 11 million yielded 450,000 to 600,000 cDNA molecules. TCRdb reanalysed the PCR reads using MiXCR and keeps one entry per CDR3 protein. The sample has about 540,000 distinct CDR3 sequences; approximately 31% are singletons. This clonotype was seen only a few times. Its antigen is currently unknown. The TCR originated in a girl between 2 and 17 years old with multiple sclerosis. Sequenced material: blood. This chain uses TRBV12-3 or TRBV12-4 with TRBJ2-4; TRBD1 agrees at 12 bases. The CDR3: CASSLEGQGAFAKNIQYF. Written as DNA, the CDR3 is TGTGCCAGCAGTTTAGAGGGACAGGGGGCTTTTGCCAAAAACATTCAGTACTTC.